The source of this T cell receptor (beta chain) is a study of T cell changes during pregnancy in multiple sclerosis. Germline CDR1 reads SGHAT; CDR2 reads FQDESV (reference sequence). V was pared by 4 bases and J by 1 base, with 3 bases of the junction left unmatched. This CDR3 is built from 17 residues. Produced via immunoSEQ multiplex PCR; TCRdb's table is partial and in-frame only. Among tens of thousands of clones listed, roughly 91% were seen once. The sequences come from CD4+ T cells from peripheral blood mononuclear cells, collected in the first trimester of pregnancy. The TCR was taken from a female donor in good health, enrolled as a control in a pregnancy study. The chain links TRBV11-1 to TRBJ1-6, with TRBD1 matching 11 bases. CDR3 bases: TGTGCCAGCAGCTCCGGGACAGGGGGGTCCTATAATTCACCCCTCCACTTT. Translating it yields CASSSGTGGSYNSPLHF. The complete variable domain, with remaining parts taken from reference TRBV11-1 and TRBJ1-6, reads EAEVAQSPRYKITEKSQAVAFWCDPISGHATLYWYRQILGQGPELLVQFQDESVVDDSQLPKDRFSAERLKGVDSTLKIQPAELGDSAMYLCASSSGTGGSYNSPLHFGNGTRLTVT.